The 26 T cell receptor beta chains reported below all come from one sample, sequenced in a study of beta chain features in type 1 diabetes (dated by TCRdb to 2016 to 2018). Receptors were amplified or captured by the immunoSEQ multiplex PCR assay. The entire isolated RNA was reverse transcribed using the High Capacity cDNA Reverse Transcription Kit, and thus expressed TCRB transcripts were sequenced. The table was pulled from immuneACCESS by TCRdb, which kept in-frame rearrangements only. Such tables lose some clones; where checked, under half of the loss comes from unresolved V genes, and the rest has no known cause. This sample has roughly 310,000 clones in its table, and around 10% of those were observed once. The ten biggest clones cover about 0.015% of the sample. The sample comprised naive CD4+ T cells from blood. What the cell subset or site label conveys for this sample: true naive CD4+ T cells. The receptors come from a woman in her thirties in good health.

The chain joins TRBV29-1 to TRBJ2-7; TRBD2 aligns across 7 bases. CDR3 size: 13 residues. The germline CDR1 and CDR2 sequences are SQVTM and ANQGSEA. J lost 1 base, V lost 4 bases, and 4 bases had no gene match. CDR3 sequence: CSVGGRGSYEQYF. The CDR3 bases are TGCAGCGTTGGGGGGAGGGGATCCTACGAGCAGTACTTC.

This clone occurred a few times. The chain links TRBV28 to TRBJ2-3; the D gene is possibly TRBD2 (5 bases). The V gene lost 6 bases and the J gene lost 0 bases, with 13 bases spanning the gap. The V gene's germline CDR1 is MDHEN and CDR2 SYDVKM. The CDR3 contains 15 residues. The CDR3 protein is CASRAERRSTDTQYF. In nucleotides, the CDR3 is TGTGCCAGCAGGGCAGAACGGAGGAGCACAGATACGCAGTATTTT.

This clone has a handful of counts. V and J are TRBV5-1 and TRBJ2-7; 10 bases are a match to TRBD2. The V and J ends lost 4 bases and 1 base, in that order; junction bases with no gene match: 8. Germline lookup yields CDR1 SGHRS and CDR2 YFSETQ. The CDR3 sequence is 16 residues long. The CDR3 DNA sequence: TGCGCCAGCAGCCGGACTAGCGGTCACATGTCCTACGAGCAGTACTTC. It encodes CASSRTSGHMSYEQYF.

This clone was found a few times. The CDR3 nucleotides are TGTGCCAGCAGCTTAGCGCAGGACAATGAGCAGTTCTTC. This encodes CASSLAQDNEQFF. The chain links TRBV7-6 to TRBJ2-1; D uncertain. Germline V lookup: CDR1 SGHVS, CDR2 FNYEAQ. The CDR3 has 13 residues. The V gene lost 0 bases and the J gene lost 5 bases, with 5 bases spanning the gap.

In this sample, this clone turned up a few times. The CDR3, as DNA: TGTGCCACCAGCAGAGCCTCCGGGACTAGTGTTTCCCGAGGCAATGAGCAGTTCTTC. Its protein product is CATSRASGTSVSRGNEQFF. This chain joins TRBV15 and TRBJ2-1, with 8 bases that match TRBD2. Trimming removed 1 base from V and 6 bases from J; junction bases left unmatched: 17. The germline V gene encodes CDR1 LNHNV and CDR2 YYDKDF (reference sequence). The CDR3 runs 19 residues.

This clone was found a few times. This CDR3 is CASRVGLAGADTQYF. CDR3 nucleotide sequence: TGTGCCAGCAGGGTGGGACTAGCGGGAGCAGATACGCAGTATTTT. The J gene is TRBJ2-3, the V gene TRBV7-2; 14 positions match TRBD2. Trimming removed 6 bases from V and 4 bases from J; junction bases left unmatched: 3. This CDR3 is 15 amino acids long. The germline CDR1 and CDR2 sequences are SGHTA and FQGNSA.

The J gene is TRBJ1-2, the V gene TRBV4-3; D perhaps matches TRBD1 (5 bases). Per germline, CDR1 LGHNA and CDR2 YSLEER. V was shortened by 3 bases and J by 3 bases, with 11 bases between the two germline ends. The CDR3 has 14 amino acids. CDR3: CASSQTQGYYGYTF. In DNA form, the CDR3 reads TGCGCCAGCAGCCAGACTCAGGGTTACTATGGCTACACCTTC.

This clone was counted only a few times. This rearrangement joins TRBV18 to TRBJ2-7, with 10 bases matching TRBD1. Unmatched junction bases numbered 5, after V lost 3 bases and J lost 3 bases. The germline V gene encodes CDR1 KGHSH and CDR2 LQKENI. The length of the CDR3 is 15 residues. CDR3 sequence: CASSPRQGANYEQYF. The DNA for the CDR3 is TGTGCCAGCTCACCTCGACAGGGGGCAAACTACGAGCAGTACTTC.

The chain recombines TRBV28 with TRBJ2-2, with a weak D call TRBD2 (6 bases). The germline V and J ends were trimmed by 5 bases and 2 bases, with 9 bases remaining between them. The CDR3 loop spans 14 amino acids. In germline, CDR1 is MDHEN, CDR2 SYDVKM. CDR3 residues: CASSRGTNTGELFF. The DNA for the CDR3 is TGTGCCAGCAGTCGAGGGACTAACACCGGGGAGCTGTTTTTT.

The chain uses TRBV19 and TRBJ2-2; 8 bases are a match to TRBD1. Trimming removed 3 bases from V and 6 bases from J; junction bases left unmatched: 3. Per germline, CDR1 LNHDA and CDR2 SQIVND (reference sequence). CDR3 length: 14 residues. Written as DNA, the CDR3 is TGTGCCAGTAGTATCCAGGGGGCGTCCGGGGAGCTGTTTTTT. Protein product: CASSIQGASGELFF.

In this sample, this clone turned up a few times. The CDR3 DNA follows: TGTGCCAGCTCACCACCACTAGCACTTAGCTCCTACAATGAGCAGTTCTTC. Encoded protein: CASSPPLALSSYNEQFF. The V gene is TRBV18, the J gene TRBJ2-1, with a tentative D call TRBD2 (6 bases). Germline values: CDR1 KGHSH, CDR2 LQKENI. The CDR3 totals 17 residues. V was pared by 0 bases and J by 0 bases, with 12 bases between.

This clone was seen only a few times. The chain carries TRBV7-9 and TRBJ2-1, with 12 positions matching TRBD2. Germline V gives CDR1 SEHNR, CDR2 FQNEAQ (reference sequence). V lost 6 bases, J lost 8 bases, and 8 bases stayed unmatched. The CDR3 consists of 15 residues. This CDR3 is CASRILAGGGDEQFF. The CDR3 DNA reads as TGTGCCAGCAGGATACTAGCGGGAGGAGGAGATGAGCAGTTCTTC.

This chain connects TRBV4-3 to TRBJ2-2; 8 bases are a match to TRBD1. CDR1 LGHNA and CDR2 YSLEER come from the germline V gene. The V gene end was trimmed by 4 bases and the J gene end by 5 bases; junction bases not matched to a gene: 6. This CDR3 is built from 15 residues. The CDR3 reads CASSLDRGTTGELFF. In DNA, the CDR3 is TGCGCCAGCAGCCTTGACAGGGGTACGACCGGGGAGCTGTTTTTT.

This sequence joins TRBV5-1 and TRBJ1-4; 7 positions agree with TRBD1. The CDR3 totals 19 residues. V was pared by 4 bases and J by 6 bases, with 21 bases of the junction left unmatched. Germline V CDR1 and CDR2: SGHRS, YFSETQ. CDR3 DNA: TGCGCCAGCAGCAAGGCGGCTGGGACAGACAATCTGGAGGATGAAAAACTGTTTTTT. This translates into CASSKAAGTDNLEDEKLFF.

J is TRBJ2-1 and V is TRBV14; TRBD2 is a possible D gene (6 bases). CDR1 is SGHDN and CDR2 is FVKESK in the germline V gene. This CDR3 region has 12 residues. Trimming removed 0 bases at V and 15 bases at J, with 12 bases between. The CDR3 DNA follows: TGTGCCAGCAGCCAAGATGTAGGGAGGACGTTCTTC. Protein product: CASSQDVGRTFF. The whole variable domain, filled in from reference TRBV14 and TRBJ2-1, reads EAGVTQFPSHSVIEKGQTVTLRCDPISGHDNLYWYRRVMGKEIKFLLHFVKESKQDESGMPNNRFLAERTGGTYSTLKVQPAELEDSGVYFCASSQDVGRTFFGPGTRLTVL.

The CDR3 loop is CAARTLGGANTEAFF. The CDR3 DNA is TGTGCCGCCCGAACCCTTGGGGGGGCGAACACTGAAGCTTTCTTT. The chain recombines TRBV10-3 with TRBJ1-1; maybe TRBD1 (6 bases). The CDR3 has 15 amino acids. CDR1 and CDR2 from the germline V gene are ENHRY and SYGVKD. The V and J ends lost 11 bases and 1 base respectively, with 20 bases between them.

This clone has more than one count but fewer than ten. The chain couples TRBV7-2 to TRBJ2-5; perhaps TRBD1 as D (6 bases). Per the germline V gene, CDR1 is SGHTA and CDR2 is FQGNSA. V was shortened by 4 bases and J by 3 bases, with 12 bases between the two germline ends. The CDR3 has 14 residues. CDR3 nucleotide sequence: TGTGCCAGCAGCTCTCGCTCAGGGGAAGAGACCCAGTACTTC. This translates into CASSSRSGEETQYF.

This clone came up a few times. This chain connects TRBV5-4 to TRBJ2-2; perhaps TRBD2 as D (5 bases). The germline V gene encodes CDR1 SGHNT and CDR2 YYREEE (reference sequence). Between the trimmed V and J ends, which lost 5 bases and 4 bases, there was a span of 12 bases. The CDR3 totals 14 residues. CDR3 protein: CASRLSATTGELFF. CDR3 nucleotides: TGTGCCAGCAGGCTTAGCGCAACCACCGGGGAGCTGTTTTTT.

This sequence joins TRBV28 and TRBJ1-2; the D is unclear. Germline lookup yields CDR1 MDHEN and CDR2 SYDVKM. V was pared by 8 bases and J by 11 bases, with 18 bases between. The CDR3 runs 12 residues. CDR3 in amino acids: CASLLVTGNYTF. Here the CDR3 DNA reads TGTGCCAGCCTCCTGGTGACGGGGAATTACACCTTC.

CDR3 loop: CASSLGQGPGEQYF. The CDR3 DNA is TGTGCCAGCAGCTTAGGACAGGGCCCGGGGGAGCAGTACTTC. The chain combines TRBV7-9 with TRBJ2-7; 7 nucleotides agree with TRBD1. Germline CDR1 SEHNR, CDR2 FQNEAQ (reference sequence). This CDR3 spans 14 amino acids. The trim removed 1 base at V and 7 bases at J, leaving 7 bases unmatched.

This clone has just a few counts. The chain employs TRBV2 and TRBJ2-7; possibly TRBD1 for D (6 bases). Trimming removed 0 bases at V and 3 bases at J, with 9 bases between. The CDR3 extends over 14 amino acids. CDR1 SNHLY and CDR2 FYNNEI come from the germline V gene. CDR3 sequence: CASSEAGAFYEQYF. The CDR3 bases are TGTGCCAGCAGTGAAGCGGGGGCGTTCTACGAGCAGTACTTC.

This clone has a handful of counts. The chain recombines TRBV7-6 with TRBJ2-7; 7 positions match TRBD2. Germline V gives CDR1 SGHVS, CDR2 FNYEAQ. Germline trimming cut 1 base from V and 2 bases from J; bases unmatched to any gene: 11. The CDR3 is made up of 17 amino acids. The DNA of the CDR3 is TGTGCCAGCAGCTTAGTAGTAGGGCTAGCGGATACCTACGAGCAGTACTTC. It is translated as CASSLVVGLADTYEQYF.

This clone was seen only a few times. This chain joins TRBV30 and TRBJ1-1; a possible D gene is TRBD1 (5 bases). V shed 1 base and J shed 0 bases, with 12 bases lying between them. The CDR3 is 15 amino acids. CDR1 GTSNPN and CDR2 SVGIG come from the germline V gene (reference sequence). The CDR3 reads CAWSASGNMNTEAFF. In nucleotides, the CDR3 is TGTGCCTGGAGTGCCTCAGGGAACATGAACACTGAAGCTTTCTTT.

This clone turned up a few times. The chain recombines TRBV4-2 with TRBJ2-3; the match to TRBD2 covers 8 bases. CDR3 length: 18 amino acids. The ends lost 3 bases at V and 0 bases at J; junction bases unmatched: 11. Germline values: CDR1 LGHNA, CDR2 YNFKEQ. The chain's CDR3 is CASSHASGPNPSTDTQYF. The CDR3 coding sequence is TGTGCCAGCAGCCATGCTAGCGGGCCAAACCCTAGCACAGATACGCAGTATTTT.

The chain employs TRBV7-9 and TRBJ2-7; 13 bases are a match to TRBD2. CDR3 length equals 15 residues. CDR1 is SEHNR, CDR2 FQNEAQ, per germline (reference sequence). V shed 5 bases, J shed 4 bases, and the junction held 5 bases outside the gene matches. CDR3 DNA sequence: TGTGCCAGCAGCCGGACTAGCGGGGGAATATACGAGCAGTACTTC. Translating it yields CASSRTSGGIYEQYF.

This rearrangement joins TRBV30 to TRBJ2-3; 7 bases are shared with TRBD1. V lost 1 base to trimming and J lost 5 bases; unmatched junction nucleotides: 9. The CDR3 contains 15 residues. In germline, CDR1 is GTSNPN, CDR2 SVGIG (reference sequence). CDR3 DNA: TGTGCCTGGAGTGGGGACAGTTCCTTCGGAGATACGCAGTATTTT. This encodes CAWSGDSSFGDTQYF.